Listed below are T cell receptor beta chains from one sample, sequenced in a study of cytomegalovirus exposure and HLA in healthy donors. Profiled with immunoSEQ multiplex PCR; TCRdb holds only in-frame clones, not every one. The repertoire holds about 190,000 clones, about 82% seen once, with more than 1.4% in the top ten. Sequencing input: PBMCs. The receptors were gathered from a woman between 18 and 30 years old in good health and CMV-seronegative. Both conserved end residues are trimmed from each CDR3. The order of the fields is V gene, J gene, CDR3 protein.

TRBV5-1	TRBJ1-1	ASSFGTDTEAF
TRBV14	TRBJ1-2	ASSQERADRGRNYGYT
TRBV28	TRBJ1-2	ASRNSDSLRGYT
TRBV6-1	TRBJ2-3	ASSRDRDTQY
TRBV19	TRBJ1-1	ASQGADLDTEAF
TRBV5-1	TRBJ2-2	ASSPVTGLGGELF
TRBV2	TRBJ2-3	ASSDYIQGDTQY
TRBV5-4	TRBJ2-5	ASRVDPSGRATETQY
TRBV5-1	TRBJ1-5	ASREQPVNNQPQH
TRBV29-1	TRBJ1-2	SVGTGWVLWGYT
TRBV10-3	TRBJ1-1	AISYTGDTEAF
TRBV30	TRBJ2-3	AWSAGDRDTDTQY
TRBV30	TRBJ2-1	AWTRTSLGEQF
TRBV18	TRBJ2-1	ASSPRIRFGEQF
TRBV5-4	TRBJ1-1	ASSWDRDNTEAF
TRBV6-1	TRBJ1-1	ASSVPGTGMVEAEAF
TRBV11-2	TRBJ2-7	ASSLDRFSYEQY
TRBV10-3	TRBJ1-2	AILSAGGNGYT
TRBV27	TRBJ2-3	ASSLFSTEKQY
TRBV5-1	TRBJ2-5	ASSPPSERETQY
TRBV14	TRBJ1-2	ASSQRVGDGYT
TRBV10-2	TRBJ1-1	ASSEGGAEAF
TRBV5-1	TRBJ1-1	ASSLRSVGRDAEAF
TRBV11-2	TRBJ1-3	ASSLALNYRGGNTIY
TRBV21-1	TRBJ1-2	ASSKDGEACIDYGYT
TRBV19	TRBJ1-6	ASSIDLIWRGNSPLH
TRBV9	TRBJ2-2	ASSVAGGWGAGELF
TRBV20-1	TRBJ1-2	SWSRDYGYT
TRBV6-1	TRBJ2-1	ASKRLAGGYNEQF
TRBV6-5	TRBJ2-7	ASSERTASYEQY
TRBV19	TRBJ2-1	ASSIGWGQVPF
TRBV9	TRBJ2-7	ASSRLYGEEQY
TRBV27	TRBJ1-4	ASSTNRGHYEKLF
TRBV6-1	TRBJ1-2	ASSELGGVHIDGYT
TRBV27	TRBJ2-5	ASSLRTGDFQETQY
TRBV9	TRBJ2-1	ASSVRQGRGSNEQF
TRBV2	TRBJ1-1	ASRKDSLEAF
TRBV28	TRBJ1-1	ASSRQGGMNTEAF
TRBV6-5	TRBJ1-2	ASTKGGYRYGYT
TRBV30	TRBJ1-5	AWSGGGNQPQH
TRBV15	TRBJ2-1	ATSRPGTRGNEQF
TRBV6-1	TRBJ2-2	ASRPGQNTGELF
TRBV6-1	TRBJ2-7	ALEFINRAGEQY
TRBV5-1	TRBJ2-3	ASSFIGSTSGSSDTQY
TRBV6-5	TRBJ2-7	ASGQGGSYEQY
TRBV30	TRBJ1-3	AWSVRAAWGGRSGNTIY
TRBV30	TRBJ1-1	AWSSGLVTEAF
TRBV7-2	TRBJ2-1	ASSWTDYNEQF
TRBV7-9	TRBJ1-1	ASSALNLAEAF
TRBV10-3	TRBJ2-1	AISVRGRREQF
TRBV6-1	TRBJ1-4	ASSETGKNEKLF